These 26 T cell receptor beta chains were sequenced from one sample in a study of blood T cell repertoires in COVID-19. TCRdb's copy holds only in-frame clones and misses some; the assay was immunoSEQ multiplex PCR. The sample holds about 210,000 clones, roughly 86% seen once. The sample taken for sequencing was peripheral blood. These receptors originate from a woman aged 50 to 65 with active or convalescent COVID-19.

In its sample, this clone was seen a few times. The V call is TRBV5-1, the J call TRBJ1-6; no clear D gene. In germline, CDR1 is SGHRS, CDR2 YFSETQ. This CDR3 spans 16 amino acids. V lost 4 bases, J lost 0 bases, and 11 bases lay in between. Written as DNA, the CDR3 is TGCGCCAGCAGCCCGCGGTTCGGCTCCTATAATTCACCCCTCCACTTT. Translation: CASSPRFGSYNSPLHF.

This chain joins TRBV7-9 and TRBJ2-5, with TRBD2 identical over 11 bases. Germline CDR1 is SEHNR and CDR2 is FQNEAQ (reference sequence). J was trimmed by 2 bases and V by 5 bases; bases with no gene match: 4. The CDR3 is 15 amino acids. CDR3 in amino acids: CASSRGLAEQETQYF. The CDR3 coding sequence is TGTGCCAGCAGCCGGGGACTAGCGGAGCAAGAGACCCAGTACTTC.

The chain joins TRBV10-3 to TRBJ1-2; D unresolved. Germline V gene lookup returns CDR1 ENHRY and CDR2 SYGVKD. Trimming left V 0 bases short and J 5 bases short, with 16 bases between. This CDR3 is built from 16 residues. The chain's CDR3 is CAISESRNVAQYGYTF. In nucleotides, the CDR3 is TGTGCCATCAGTGAGTCGAGGAACGTCGCACAATATGGCTACACCTTC.

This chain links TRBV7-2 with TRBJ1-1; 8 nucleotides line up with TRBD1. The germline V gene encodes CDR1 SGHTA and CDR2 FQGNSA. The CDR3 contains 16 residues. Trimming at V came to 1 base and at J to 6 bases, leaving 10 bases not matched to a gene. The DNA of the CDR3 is TGTGCCAGCAGCTTAGGCTGGACAGGGTGGAGGCCTGAAGCTTTCTTT. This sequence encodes CASSLGWTGWRPEAFF.

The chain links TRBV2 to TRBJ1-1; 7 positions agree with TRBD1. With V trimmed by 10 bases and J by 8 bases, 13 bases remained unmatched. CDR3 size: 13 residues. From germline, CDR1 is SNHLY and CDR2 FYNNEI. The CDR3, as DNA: TGTGCCACCCTCGCAGACAGGGATGAGGAAGCTTTCTTT. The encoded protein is CATLADRDEEAFF.

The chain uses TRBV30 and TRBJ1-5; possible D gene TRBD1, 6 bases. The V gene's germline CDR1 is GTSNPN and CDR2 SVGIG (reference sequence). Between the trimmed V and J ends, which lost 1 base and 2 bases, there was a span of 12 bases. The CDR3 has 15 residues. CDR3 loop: CAWSAGTTGNQPQHF. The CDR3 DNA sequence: TGTGCCTGGAGTGCCGGGACAACGGGCAATCAGCCCCAGCATTTT.

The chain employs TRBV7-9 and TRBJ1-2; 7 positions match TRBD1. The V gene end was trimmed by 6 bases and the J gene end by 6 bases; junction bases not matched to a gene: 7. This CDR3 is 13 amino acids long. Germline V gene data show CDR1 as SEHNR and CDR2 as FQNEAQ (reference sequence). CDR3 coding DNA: TGTGCCAGCAGTTTGGACAGGATTCATGGCTACACCTTC. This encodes CASSLDRIHGYTF.

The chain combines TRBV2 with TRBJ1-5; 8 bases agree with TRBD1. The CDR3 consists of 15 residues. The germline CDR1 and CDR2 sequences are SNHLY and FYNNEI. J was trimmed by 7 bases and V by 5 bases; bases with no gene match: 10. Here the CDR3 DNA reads TGTGCCAGCAGTCGGGACAGGAGCAAGGGGCAGCCCCAGCATTTT. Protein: CASSRDRSKGQPQHF.

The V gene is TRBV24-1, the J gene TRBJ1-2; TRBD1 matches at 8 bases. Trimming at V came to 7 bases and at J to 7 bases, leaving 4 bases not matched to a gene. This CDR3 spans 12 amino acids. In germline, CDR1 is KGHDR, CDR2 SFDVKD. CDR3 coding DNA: TGTGCCACCAGCAGACAGGGGTTTGGCTACACCTTC. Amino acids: CATSRQGFGYTF.

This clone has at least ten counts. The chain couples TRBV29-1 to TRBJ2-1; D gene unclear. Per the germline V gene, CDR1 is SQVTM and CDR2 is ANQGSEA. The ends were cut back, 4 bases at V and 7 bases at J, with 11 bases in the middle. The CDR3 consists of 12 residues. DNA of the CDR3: TGCAGCGTTGGTGGCGAGAGGAATGAGCAGTTCTTC. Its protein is CSVGGERNEQFF.

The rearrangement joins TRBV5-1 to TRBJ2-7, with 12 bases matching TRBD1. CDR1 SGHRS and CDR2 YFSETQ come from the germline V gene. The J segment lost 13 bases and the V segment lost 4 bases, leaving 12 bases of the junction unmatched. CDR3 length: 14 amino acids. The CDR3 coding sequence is TGCGCCAGCAGCCACGGGACAGGGGGCGTAAGTAACTACTTC. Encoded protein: CASSHGTGGVSNYF.

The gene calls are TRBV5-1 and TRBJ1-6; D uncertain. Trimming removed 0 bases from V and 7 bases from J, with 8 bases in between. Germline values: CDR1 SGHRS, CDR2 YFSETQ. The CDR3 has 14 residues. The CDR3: CASSLVAENSPLHF. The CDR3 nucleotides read TGCGCCAGCAGCTTGGTGGCAGAAAATTCACCCCTCCACTTT.

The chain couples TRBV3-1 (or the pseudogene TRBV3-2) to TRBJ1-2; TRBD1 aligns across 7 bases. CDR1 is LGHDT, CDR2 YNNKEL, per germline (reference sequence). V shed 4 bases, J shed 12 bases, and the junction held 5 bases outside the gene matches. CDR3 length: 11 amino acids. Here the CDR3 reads CASSLDRAHTF. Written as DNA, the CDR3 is TGTGCCAGCAGCCTCGACAGGGCGCACACCTTC.

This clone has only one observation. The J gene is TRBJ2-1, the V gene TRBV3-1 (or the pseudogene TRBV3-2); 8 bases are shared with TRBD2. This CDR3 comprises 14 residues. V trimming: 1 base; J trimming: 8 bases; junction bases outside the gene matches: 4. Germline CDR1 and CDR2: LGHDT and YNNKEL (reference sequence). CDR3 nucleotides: TGTGCCAGCAGCCAAGTTTCCGGGGGGGATGAGCAGTTCTTC. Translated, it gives CASSQVSGGDEQFF.

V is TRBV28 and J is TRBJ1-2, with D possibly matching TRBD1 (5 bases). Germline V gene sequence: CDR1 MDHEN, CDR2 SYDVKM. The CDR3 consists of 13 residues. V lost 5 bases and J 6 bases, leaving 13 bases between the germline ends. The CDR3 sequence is CASSARAGHGYTF. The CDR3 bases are TGTGCCAGCAGTGCCCGTGCGGGGCATGGCTACACCTTC.

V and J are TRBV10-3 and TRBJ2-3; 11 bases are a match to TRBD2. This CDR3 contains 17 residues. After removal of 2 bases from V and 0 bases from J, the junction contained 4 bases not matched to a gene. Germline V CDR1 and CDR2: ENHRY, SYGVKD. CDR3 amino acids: CAISEVGLAASTDTQYF. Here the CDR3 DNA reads TGTGCCATCAGTGAGGTGGGACTAGCGGCCAGCACAGATACGCAGTATTTT.

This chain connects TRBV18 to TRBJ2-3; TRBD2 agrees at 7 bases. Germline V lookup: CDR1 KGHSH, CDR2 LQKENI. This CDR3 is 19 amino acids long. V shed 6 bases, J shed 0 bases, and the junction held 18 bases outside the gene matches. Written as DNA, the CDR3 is TGTGCCAGCTCCAAACCCGGGGCTAGCGGACTTATTAGCACAGATACGCAGTATTTT. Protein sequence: CASSKPGASGLISTDTQYF.

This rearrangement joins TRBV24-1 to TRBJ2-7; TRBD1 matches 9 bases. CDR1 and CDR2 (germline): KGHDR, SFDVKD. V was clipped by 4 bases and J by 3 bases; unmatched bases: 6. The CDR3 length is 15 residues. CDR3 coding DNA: TGTGCCACCAGTGAGAAACAGGGGGCTAGCTACGAGCAGTACTTC. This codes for CATSEKQGASYEQYF.

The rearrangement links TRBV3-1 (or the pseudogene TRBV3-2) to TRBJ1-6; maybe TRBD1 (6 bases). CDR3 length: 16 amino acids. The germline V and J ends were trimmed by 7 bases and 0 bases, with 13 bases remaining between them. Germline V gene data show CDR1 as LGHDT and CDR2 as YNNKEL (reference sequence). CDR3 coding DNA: TGTGCCAGCAATAATCAGGACAGCTCCTATAATTCACCCCTCCACTTT. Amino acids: CASNNQDSSYNSPLHF.

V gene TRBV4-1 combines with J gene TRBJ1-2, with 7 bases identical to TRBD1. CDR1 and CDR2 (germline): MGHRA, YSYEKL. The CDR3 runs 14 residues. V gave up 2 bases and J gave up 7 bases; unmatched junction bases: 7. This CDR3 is CASSQLRGRSGYTF. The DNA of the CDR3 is TGCGCCAGCAGCCAATTAAGGGGGCGTAGTGGCTACACCTTC.

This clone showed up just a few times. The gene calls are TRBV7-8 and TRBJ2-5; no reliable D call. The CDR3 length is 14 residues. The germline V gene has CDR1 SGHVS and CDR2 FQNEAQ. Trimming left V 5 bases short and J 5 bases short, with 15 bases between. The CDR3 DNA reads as TGTGCCAGCAGCCCACAGCTGATTATCGAGACCCAGTACTTC. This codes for CASSPQLIIETQYF.

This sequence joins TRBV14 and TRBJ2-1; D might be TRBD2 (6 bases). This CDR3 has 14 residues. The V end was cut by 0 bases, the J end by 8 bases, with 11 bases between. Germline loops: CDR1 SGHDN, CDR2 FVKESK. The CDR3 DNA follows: TGTGCCAGCAGCCAAGAGACTAGTAGTCATGAGCAGTTCTTC. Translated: CASSQETSSHEQFF.

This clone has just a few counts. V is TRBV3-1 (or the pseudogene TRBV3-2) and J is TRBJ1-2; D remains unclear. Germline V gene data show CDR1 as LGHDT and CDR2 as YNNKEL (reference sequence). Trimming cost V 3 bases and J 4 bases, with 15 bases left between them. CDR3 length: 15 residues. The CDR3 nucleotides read TGTGCCAGCAGCCACAACGAGCGCATCTTCTATGGCTACACCTTC. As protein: CASSHNERIFYGYTF.

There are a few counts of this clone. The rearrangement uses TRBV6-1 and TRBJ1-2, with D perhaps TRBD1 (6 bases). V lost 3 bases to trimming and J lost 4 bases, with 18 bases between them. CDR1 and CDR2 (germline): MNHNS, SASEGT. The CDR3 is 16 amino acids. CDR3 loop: CASSESTGGGGYGYTF. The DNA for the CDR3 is TGTGCCAGCAGTGAGTCGACAGGAGGCGGGGGCTATGGCTACACCTTC.

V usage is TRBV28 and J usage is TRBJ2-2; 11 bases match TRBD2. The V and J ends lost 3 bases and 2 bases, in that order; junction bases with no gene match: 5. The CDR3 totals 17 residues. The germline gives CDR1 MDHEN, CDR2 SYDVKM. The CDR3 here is CASSFSLAGANTGELFF. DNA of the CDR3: TGTGCCAGCAGTTTCTCACTAGCGGGGGCAAACACCGGGGAGCTGTTTTTT.

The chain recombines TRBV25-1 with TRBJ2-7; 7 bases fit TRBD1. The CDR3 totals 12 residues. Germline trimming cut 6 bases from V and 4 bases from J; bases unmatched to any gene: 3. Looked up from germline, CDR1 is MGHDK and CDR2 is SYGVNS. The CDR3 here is CASSEGAYEQYF. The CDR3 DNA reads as TGTGCCAGCAGCGAGGGGGCATACGAGCAGTACTTC.